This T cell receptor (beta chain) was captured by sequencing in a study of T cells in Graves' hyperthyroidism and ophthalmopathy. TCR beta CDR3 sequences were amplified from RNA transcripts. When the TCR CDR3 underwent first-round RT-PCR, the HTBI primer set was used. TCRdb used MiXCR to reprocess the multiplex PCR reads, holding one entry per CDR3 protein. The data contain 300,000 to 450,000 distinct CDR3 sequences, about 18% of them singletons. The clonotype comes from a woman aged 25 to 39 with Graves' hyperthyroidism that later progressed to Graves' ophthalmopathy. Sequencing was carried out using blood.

CDR3 in amino acids: CSARFWSGSLAGNEQFF. The CDR3 bases are TGCAGTGCTAGATTCTGGTCCGGGAGCTTGGCCGGCAATGAGCAGTTCTTC. The chain carries TRBV20-1 and TRBJ2-1; maybe TRBD2 (6 bases). Per germline, CDR1 DFQATT and CDR2 SNEGSKA (reference sequence). The CDR3 runs to 17 residues. V lost 2 bases to trimming and J lost 6 bases, with 23 bases between them.